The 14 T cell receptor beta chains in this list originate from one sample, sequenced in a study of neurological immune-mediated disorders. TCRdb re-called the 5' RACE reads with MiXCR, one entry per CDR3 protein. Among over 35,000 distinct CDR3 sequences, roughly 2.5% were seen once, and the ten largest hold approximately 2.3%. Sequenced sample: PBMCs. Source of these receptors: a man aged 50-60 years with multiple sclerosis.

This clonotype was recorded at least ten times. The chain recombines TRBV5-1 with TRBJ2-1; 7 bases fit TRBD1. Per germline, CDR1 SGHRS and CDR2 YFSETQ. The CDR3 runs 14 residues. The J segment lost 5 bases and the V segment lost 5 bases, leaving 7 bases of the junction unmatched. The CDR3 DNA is TGCGCCAGCAGTTATGGACAGGTAGACAATGAGCAGTTCTTC. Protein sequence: CASSYGQVDNEQFF.

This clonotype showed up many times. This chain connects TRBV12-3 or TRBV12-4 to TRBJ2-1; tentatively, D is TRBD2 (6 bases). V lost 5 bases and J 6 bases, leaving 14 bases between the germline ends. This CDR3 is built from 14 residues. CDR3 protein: CASSPLGLPNEQFF. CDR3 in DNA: TGTGCCAGCAGTCCCCTGGGACTCCCCAATGAGCAGTTCTTC.

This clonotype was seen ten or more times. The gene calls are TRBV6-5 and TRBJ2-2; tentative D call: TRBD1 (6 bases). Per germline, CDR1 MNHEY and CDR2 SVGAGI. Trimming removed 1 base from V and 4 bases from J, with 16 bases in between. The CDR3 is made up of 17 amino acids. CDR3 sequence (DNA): TGTGCCAGCAGTTACTTGTCGGTAACAGGGCCCACCGGGGAGCTGTTTTTT. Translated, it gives CASSYLSVTGPTGELFF.

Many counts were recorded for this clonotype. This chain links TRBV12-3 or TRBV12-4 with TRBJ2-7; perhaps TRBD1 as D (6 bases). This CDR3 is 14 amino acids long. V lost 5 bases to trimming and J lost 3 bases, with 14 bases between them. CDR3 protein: CASSTSSGVYEQYF. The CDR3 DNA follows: TGTGCCAGCAGTACCTCCTCAGGGGTCTACGAGCAGTACTTC.

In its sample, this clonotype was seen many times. The DNA of the CDR3 is TGCAGTACATCCGGCGGGACAGGGGGCGGCTTCGGTGAAGCTTTCTTT. Translation: CSTSGGTGGGFGEAFF. This chain joins TRBV20-1 and TRBJ1-1; 12 bases fit TRBD1. The germline V gene has CDR1 DFQATT and CDR2 SNEGSKA (reference sequence). The CDR3 sequence is 16 residues long. V gave up 8 bases and J gave up 7 bases; unmatched junction bases: 17.

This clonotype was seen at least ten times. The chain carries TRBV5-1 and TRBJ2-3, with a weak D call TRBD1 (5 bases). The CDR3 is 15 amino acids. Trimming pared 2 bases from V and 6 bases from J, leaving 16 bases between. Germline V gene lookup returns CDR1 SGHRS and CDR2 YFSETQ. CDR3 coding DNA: TGCGCCAGCAGCTTTTCAGGTTCGCCAGGGGATACGCAGTATTTT. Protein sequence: CASSFSGSPGDTQYF.

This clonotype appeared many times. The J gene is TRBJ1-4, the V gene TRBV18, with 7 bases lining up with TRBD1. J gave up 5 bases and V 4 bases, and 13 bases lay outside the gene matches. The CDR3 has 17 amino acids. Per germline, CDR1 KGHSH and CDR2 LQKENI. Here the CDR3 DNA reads TGTGCCAGCTCACGAACAGGGGCCATCGCCCCGAATGAAAAACTGTTTTTT. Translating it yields CASSRTGAIAPNEKLFF.

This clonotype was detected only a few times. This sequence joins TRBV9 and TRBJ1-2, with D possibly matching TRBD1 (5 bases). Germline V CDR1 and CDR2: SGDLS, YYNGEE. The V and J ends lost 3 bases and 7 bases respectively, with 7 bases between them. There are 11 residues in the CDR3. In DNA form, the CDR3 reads TGTGCCAGCAGCGCCGGGACTGGCTACACCTTC. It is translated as CASSAGTGYTF.

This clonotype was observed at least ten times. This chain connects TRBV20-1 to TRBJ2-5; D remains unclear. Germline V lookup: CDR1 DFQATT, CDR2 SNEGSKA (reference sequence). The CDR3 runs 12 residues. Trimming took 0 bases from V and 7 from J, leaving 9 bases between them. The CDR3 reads CSAREGSPTQYF. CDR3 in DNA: TGCAGTGCTAGAGAGGGTAGTCCGACCCAGTACTTC.

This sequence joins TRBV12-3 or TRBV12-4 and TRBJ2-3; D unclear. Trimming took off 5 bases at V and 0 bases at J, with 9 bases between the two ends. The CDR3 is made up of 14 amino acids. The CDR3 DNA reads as TGTGCCAGCAGTCTCTCCTCGAGCACAGATACGCAGTATTTT. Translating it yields CASSLSSSTDTQYF.

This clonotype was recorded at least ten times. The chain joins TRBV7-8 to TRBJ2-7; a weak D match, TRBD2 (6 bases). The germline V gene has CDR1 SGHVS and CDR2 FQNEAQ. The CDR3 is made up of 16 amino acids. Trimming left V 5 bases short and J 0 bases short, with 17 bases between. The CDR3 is CASSTYPGRYSYEQYF. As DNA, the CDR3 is TGTGCCAGCAGCACCTACCCCGGGAGATACTCCTACGAGCAGTACTTC.

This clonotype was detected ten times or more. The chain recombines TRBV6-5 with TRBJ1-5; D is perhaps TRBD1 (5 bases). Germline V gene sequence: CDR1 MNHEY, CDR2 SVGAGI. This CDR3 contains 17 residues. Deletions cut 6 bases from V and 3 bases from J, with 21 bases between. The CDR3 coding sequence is TGTGCCAGCAGCCCAAGGGGTTTATGGTCCACCAATCAGCCCCAGCATTTT. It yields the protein CASSPRGLWSTNQPQHF.

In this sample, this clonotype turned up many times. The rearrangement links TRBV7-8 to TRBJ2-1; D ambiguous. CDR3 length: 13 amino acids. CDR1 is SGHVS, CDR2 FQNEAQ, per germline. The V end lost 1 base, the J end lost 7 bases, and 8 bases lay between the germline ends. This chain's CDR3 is CASSLGPTNEQFF. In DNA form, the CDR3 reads TGTGCCAGCAGCTTAGGACCCACGAATGAGCAGTTCTTC.

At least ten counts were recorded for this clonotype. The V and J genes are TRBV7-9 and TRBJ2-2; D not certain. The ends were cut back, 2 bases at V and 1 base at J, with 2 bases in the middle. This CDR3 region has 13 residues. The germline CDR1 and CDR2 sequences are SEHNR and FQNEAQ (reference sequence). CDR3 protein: CASSLMNTGELFF. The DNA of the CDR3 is TGTGCCAGCAGCTTAATGAACACCGGGGAGCTGTTTTTT.